This T cell receptor beta chain was recovered during a study of long-term antiretroviral therapy in people with HIV. Findings and caveats of the study: Dominance of pre-ART expanded clones persisted, fluctuating and often declining after ART.

Germline V CDR1 and CDR2: SGDLS, YYNGEE. The CDR3 is 16 amino acids. V was pared by 3 bases and J by 0 bases, with 15 bases between. This clone turned up a few times. Its antigen is undetermined. A v3.0 immunoSEQ assay was performed at survey level. Sequencing was designed to cover 40,000-50,000 T-cell genomes in each sample. Sequencing was performed with immunoSEQ multiplex PCR; in TCRdb, only in-frame clones are kept and a portion is missing. The table records tens of thousands of clones, around four fifths of them present only once. Everyone in the study who had HIV was treated in the United States. The receptor comes from a woman in her 40s with HIV. The V and J genes are TRBV9 and TRBJ1-1; the D gene is possibly TRBD1 (6 bases). The sequences come from unsorted PBMCs, collected 1.1 years before starting antiretroviral therapy. CDR3 in DNA: TGTGCCAGCAGCGCCCCCCCGGGACAACTGAACACTGAAGCTTTCTTT. Residues: CASSAPPGQLNTEAFF.